What follows are 15 T cell receptor beta chains derived from one specimen sequenced in a study of T-cell memory formation after mild COVID-19 (dated by TCRdb to about 2021). The library was built by means of 5' RACE. Sequencing instrument: Illumina NovaSeq 6000. TCRdb applied fastp at Q25 and MiXCR to the public reads, then kept only in-frame beta chains. Here each entry gathers all rows of one CDR3 protein and keeps the most common genes and DNA. The sample includes some 300,000 distinct CDR3 sequences, with 20% to 25% observed a single time. Together, the top ten hold around 23% of the sample. The sequenced sample consisted of PBMCs or a T cell subset sorted from them (not recorded which). The origin of the receptors is a man aged 18 to 30 who had mild COVID-19 (a few samples of this study predate the infection). The sample titles of this study are shuffled in the database, so cell type and time point are left out; the donor was told from shared clones.

The chain uses TRBV20-1 and TRBJ2-7, with 8 bases fitting TRBD1. Trimming took 6 bases from V and 0 from J; bases not matched to a gene: 4. CDR1 and CDR2 (germline): DFQATT, SNEGSKA (reference sequence). This CDR3 is 13 amino acids long. The CDR3 DNA is TGCAGTGCCAGGGGGCGGGTCTCCTACGAGCAGTACTTC. This codes for CSARGRVSYEQYF.

This clonotype has a handful of counts. This chain connects TRBV29-1 to TRBJ2-7; 7 positions match TRBD2. The CDR3 spans 15 residues. Per the germline V gene, CDR1 is SQVTM and CDR2 is ANQGSEA. The junction had 14 bases not matched to a gene; V was cut back by 6 bases and J by 3 bases. DNA for the CDR3: TGCAGCGTACACGAATGGGAGGGAATCCGCTACGAGCAGTACTTC. Its translation is CSVHEWEGIRYEQYF.

This clonotype was seen many times. V usage is TRBV4-2 and J usage is TRBJ2-3, with TRBD2 matching over 12 bases. V lost 2 bases and J lost 4; bases outside the gene matches: 1. Germline-derived CDR1 and CDR2 are LGHNA and YNFKEQ. The CDR3 totals 15 residues. CDR3: CASSQTSGGPDTQYF. The CDR3 DNA sequence: TGTGCCAGCAGCCAAACTAGCGGGGGGCCAGATACGCAGTATTTT.

This clonotype was seen more than once but under ten times. The V call is TRBV5-6, the J call TRBJ1-2; 7 positions match TRBD1. V shed 3 bases and J 2 bases; nucleotides not matched to a gene: 7. The germline V gene has CDR1 SGHDT and CDR2 YYEEEE. The CDR3 is made up of 15 amino acids. The CDR3 DNA sequence: TGTGCCAGCAGCTACTCTAGGGGGCCCAACTATGGCTACACCTTC. Protein sequence: CASSYSRGPNYGYTF.

The chain carries TRBV27 and TRBJ2-7, with D uncertain. Germline values: CDR1 MNHEY, CDR2 SMNVEV (reference sequence). This CDR3 is built from 9 residues. V lost 9 bases, J lost 2 bases, and 2 bases lay in between. CDR3 amino acids: CARAYEQYF. CDR3 sequence (DNA): TGTGCCAGAGCCTACGAGCAGTACTTC.

This clonotype was found a few times. The chain couples TRBV29-1 to TRBJ1-1; unclear D gene. The CDR3 runs to 11 residues. The germline V and J ends were trimmed by 7 bases and 5 bases, with 11 bases remaining between them. Germline V CDR1 and CDR2: SQVTM, ANQGSEA. For the CDR3, the DNA is TGCAGCGCCCGCCCCCTGACTGAAGCTTTCTTT. It yields the protein CSARPLTEAFF.

The rearrangement links TRBV9 to TRBJ2-2; 12 bases agree with TRBD2. This CDR3 has 16 residues. The germline gives CDR1 SGDLS, CDR2 YYNGEE. The V gene end was trimmed by 3 bases and the J gene end by 6 bases; junction bases not matched to a gene: 6. The CDR3 region is CASSGPSGGAPGELFF. DNA for the CDR3: TGTGCCAGCAGCGGACCTAGCGGGGGGGCCCCCGGGGAGCTGTTTTTT.

This clonotype came up many times. The chain links TRBV5-1 to TRBJ2-3; 9 bases map to TRBD2. CDR3 length equals 15 residues. V dropped 1 base and J dropped 3; count of bases not matched to a gene: 3. Germline CDR1 SGHRS, CDR2 YFSETQ. The DNA of the CDR3 is TGCGCCAGCAGCTTGCCTAGCGGGGCTACAGATACGCAGTATTTT. Its translation is CASSLPSGATDTQYF.

This clonotype was seen more than once but under ten times. The chain combines TRBV27 with TRBJ1-5, with 7 bases lining up with TRBD1. Germline CDR1 is MNHEY and CDR2 is SMNVEV (reference sequence). The CDR3 consists of 15 residues. Trimming cost V 3 bases and J 4 bases; bases outside gene matches: 6. Here the CDR3 DNA reads TGTGCCAGCAGTTTCTCTGGGACAGAGAATCAGCCCCAGCATTTT. Translated, it gives CASSFSGTENQPQHF.

The CDR3 nucleotides are TGTGCCAGCAGCTTCCGACAGGCGTCGGTTACCGGGGAGCTGTTTTTT. Its protein is CASSFRQASVTGELFF. V and J are TRBV7-8 and TRBJ2-2; the D gene is possibly TRBD1 (6 bases). The CDR3 runs 16 residues. Trimming left V 3 bases short and J 5 bases short, with 16 bases between. Germline V gene data show CDR1 as SGHVS and CDR2 as FQNEAQ. Full variable domain (outside the CDR3, taken from reference TRBV7-8 and TRBJ2-2): GAGVSQSPRYKVAKRGQDVALRCDPISGHVSLFWYQQALGQGPEFLTYFQNEAQLDKSGLPSDRFFAERPEGSVSTLKIQRTQQEDSAVYLCASSFRQASVTGELFFGEGSRLTVL.

The V and J genes are TRBV14 and TRBJ2-1, with D possibly being TRBD1 or TRBD2 (5 bases each). The CDR3 sequence is 17 residues long. Trimming cost V 0 bases and J 1 base, with 13 bases left between them. Per the germline V gene, CDR1 is SGHDN and CDR2 is FVKESK. CDR3 in DNA: TGTGCCAGCAGCCAAGACTGGGGACGGTTGTCCTACAATGAGCAGTTCTTC. This sequence encodes CASSQDWGRLSYNEQFF.

A few counts support this clonotype. This sequence joins TRBV3-1 and TRBJ1-1; D may be TRBD1 (5 bases). Germline loops: CDR1 LGHDT, CDR2 YNNKEL (reference sequence). There are 13 residues in the CDR3. Trimming shortened V by 0 bases and J by 7 bases, and 9 bases separated the two germline ends. The CDR3 DNA is TGTGCCAGCAGCCAAGAGGGGGTAAATGAAGCTTTCTTT. Protein sequence: CASSQEGVNEAFF.

The V call is TRBV15, the J call TRBJ2-7; D gene unclear. Germline CDR1 LNHNV, CDR2 YYDKDF (reference sequence). The CDR3 covers 14 residues. V shed 1 base and J shed 6 bases, with 13 bases lying between them. For the CDR3, the DNA is TGTGCCACCAGCAGAGCTTATGAGGAAAGCGAGCAGTACGTC. It yields the protein CATSRAYEESEQYV.

V and J are TRBV7-9 and TRBJ1-2; TRBD1 might be the D (5 bases). Deletions cut 1 base from V and 0 bases from J, with 15 bases between. The germline CDR1 and CDR2 sequences are SEHNR and FQNEAQ (reference sequence). The CDR3 is 17 residues long. CDR3 amino acids: CASSLGRWGGANYGYTF. CDR3 nucleotide sequence: TGTGCCAGCAGCTTAGGTCGGTGGGGGGGAGCTAACTATGGCTACACCTTC.

The V call is TRBV7-2, the J call TRBJ2-1; the D is unclear. V lost 4 bases and J lost 9, with 19 bases in between. CDR3 size: 15 residues. Germline CDR1 and CDR2: SGHTA and FQGNSA. CDR3 bases: TGTGCCAGCAGCTCCCAGACAAGCTCTGTGGCTGAGCAGTTCTTC. This gives the protein CASSSQTSSVAEQFF.